The clone carrying this TCR beta chain has a single count. Those who participated ranged in age from roughly 18 to 89 years and resided in about two dozen US areas. This sample was taken from a study of blood T cell repertoires in COVID-19. Some clones are missing from TCRdb's copy, which holds only in-frame ones; the method was immunoSEQ multiplex PCR. The repertoire includes about 280,000 clones, over 85% of them detected once, and more than 1.5% sits in the top ten. The CDR3 contains 16 residues. The germline V gene encodes CDR1 MNHNS and CDR2 SASEGT. Trimming took off 0 bases at V and 3 bases at J, with 15 bases between the two ends.

This TCR was recovered from a woman aged 55-75 years who had recovered from COVID-19. The V and J genes are TRBV6-1 and TRBJ2-7; D ambiguous. Sequencing input: PBMCs or T cells enriched from blood (not recorded which). In DNA, the CDR3 is TGTGCCAGCAGTGAAGCGCTTCACAGCAACTTCTACGAGCAGTACTTC. It translates to CASSEALHSNFYEQYF.